This T cell receptor (beta chain) was found in a study of blood T cells in healthy people across ages. With a J-beta primer mix and a sample-barcoded 5' primer, a second PCR ran roughly 7 to 11 cycles. Every molecule of cDNA carried a tag from a template-switch adaptor with 12 random nucleotides. Each CDR3 protein gets one entry after TCRdb re-called the 5' RACE reads with MiXCR. Of fewer than 2 million distinct CDR3 sequences in the sample, about two fifths are singletons; the top ten hold under 30%. This clonotype was counted at least ten times. Germline V lookup: CDR1 LGHNA, CDR2 YSLEER. V was pared by 5 bases and J by 0 bases, with 4 bases of the junction left unmatched. The CDR3 covers 14 residues.

The V and J genes are TRBV4-3 and TRBJ2-7; 7 positions match TRBD2. The specimen sequenced was blood. The sequence came from a human donor in good health. The CDR3 here is CASSAERGSYEQYF. The CDR3 bases are TGCGCCAGCAGCGCCGAGCGGGGCTCCTACGAGCAGTACTTC.